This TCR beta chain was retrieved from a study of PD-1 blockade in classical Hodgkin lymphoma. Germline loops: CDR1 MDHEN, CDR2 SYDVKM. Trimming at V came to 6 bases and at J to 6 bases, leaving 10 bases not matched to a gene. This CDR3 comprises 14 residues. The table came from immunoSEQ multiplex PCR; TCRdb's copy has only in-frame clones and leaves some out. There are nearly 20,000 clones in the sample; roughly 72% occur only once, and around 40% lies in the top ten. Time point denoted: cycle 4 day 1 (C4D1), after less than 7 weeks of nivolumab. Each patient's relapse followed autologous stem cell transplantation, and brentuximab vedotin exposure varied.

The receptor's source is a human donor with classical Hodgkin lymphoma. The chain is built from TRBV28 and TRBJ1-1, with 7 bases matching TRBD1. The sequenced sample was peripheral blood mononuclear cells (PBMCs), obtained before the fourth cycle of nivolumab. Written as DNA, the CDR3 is TGTGCCAGCAGCCGTGGACAGGTTGTCTCTGAAGCTTTCTTT. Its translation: CASSRGQVVSEAFF. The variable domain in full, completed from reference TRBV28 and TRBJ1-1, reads DVKVTQSSRYLVKRTGEKVFLECVQDMDHENMFWYRQDPGLGLRLIYFSYDVKMKEKGDIPEGYSVSREKKERFSLILESASTNQTSMYLCASSRGQVVSEAFFGQGTRLTVV.